This T cell receptor (beta chain) originates from a study of T cell responses to AZD1222 COVID-19 vaccine. As for this clone: Antigen specificity is unknown. At one boundary the junction diverges from the germline segment, which might be a read error.

This CDR3 spans 11 amino acids. Per the germline V gene, CDR1 is SEHNR and CDR2 is FQNEAQ (reference sequence). The repertoire was sequenced with immunoSEQ multiplex PCR; TCRdb's copy has only in-frame clones and lacks some. The sample lists about 120,000 clones, 88% seen once, with approximately 18% in the top ten. Study-level results: Researchers took repertoire samples only after the peak T cell response had come. Most donors were white British and more were female, and clonal diversity was possibly underestimated. Unmutated variant regions are reportedly the target of nearly half of TCRs that are spike-specific.

The receptor comes from an adult in good health. This material consisted of peripheral blood, taken on day 0 of MenACWY control vaccination. This rearrangement joins TRBV7-9 to TRBJ2-7; maybe TRBD2 (5 bases). The CDR3 nucleotides are TGTGCCAGCAGCTTTGGGGTAGAGACTAACTTC. Translating gives CASSFGVETNF.